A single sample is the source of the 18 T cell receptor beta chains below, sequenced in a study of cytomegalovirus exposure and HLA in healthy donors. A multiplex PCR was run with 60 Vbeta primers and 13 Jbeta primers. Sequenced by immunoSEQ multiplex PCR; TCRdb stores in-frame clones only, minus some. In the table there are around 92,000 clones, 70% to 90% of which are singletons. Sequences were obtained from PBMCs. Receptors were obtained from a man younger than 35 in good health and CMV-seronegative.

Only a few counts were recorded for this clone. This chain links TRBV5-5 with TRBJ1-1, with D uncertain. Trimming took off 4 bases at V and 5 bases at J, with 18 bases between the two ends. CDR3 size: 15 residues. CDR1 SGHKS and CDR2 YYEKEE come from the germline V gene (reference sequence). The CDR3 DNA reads TGTGCCAGCAGCCACACAATTGGCAGGCAAACTGAAGCTTTCTTT. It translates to CASSHTIGRQTEAFF.

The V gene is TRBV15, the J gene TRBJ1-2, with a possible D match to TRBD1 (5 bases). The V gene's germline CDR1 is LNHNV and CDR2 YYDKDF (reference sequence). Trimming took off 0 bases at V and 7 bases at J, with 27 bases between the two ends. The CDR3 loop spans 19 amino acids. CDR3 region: CATSRDQLGPGVSLSGYTF. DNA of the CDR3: TGTGCCACCAGCAGAGATCAGCTAGGGCCGGGGGTTTCTTTAAGTGGCTACACCTTC.

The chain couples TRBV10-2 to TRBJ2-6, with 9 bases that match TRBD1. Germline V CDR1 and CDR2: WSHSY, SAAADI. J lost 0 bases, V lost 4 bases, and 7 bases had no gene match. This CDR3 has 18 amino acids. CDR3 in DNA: TGCGCCAGCAGTGGAAGGACAGGGGACATCTCTGGGGCCAACGTCCTGACTTTC. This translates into CASSGRTGDISGANVLTF.

CDR3 coding DNA: TGTGCCAGCAGCTTACAAATGAACACTGAAGCTTTCTTT. It is translated as CASSLQMNTEAFF. This chain links TRBV11-2 with TRBJ1-1; no firm D call. The CDR3 consists of 13 residues. V dropped 2 bases and J dropped 0 bases, with 4 bases sitting between them. Germline-derived CDR1 and CDR2 are SGHAT and FQNNGV.

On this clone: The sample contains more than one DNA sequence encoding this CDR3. The CDR3 region is CASRLQGVGTAFF. As DNA, the CDR3 is TGTGCCAGCAGATTACAGGGGGTCGGAACCGCTTTCTTT. This chain connects TRBV6-5 to TRBJ1-1, with 8 bases matching TRBD1. This CDR3 is built from 13 residues. The germline V gene has CDR1 MNHEY and CDR2 SVGAGI. V dropped 6 bases and J dropped 11; count of bases not matched to a gene: 11.

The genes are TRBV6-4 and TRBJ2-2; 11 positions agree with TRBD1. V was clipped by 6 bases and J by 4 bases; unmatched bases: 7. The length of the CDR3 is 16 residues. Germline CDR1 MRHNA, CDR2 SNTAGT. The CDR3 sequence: CASRAGGTGGTGELFF. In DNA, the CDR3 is TGTGCCAGCAGAGCAGGCGGGACAGGGGGCACCGGGGAGCTGTTTTTT.

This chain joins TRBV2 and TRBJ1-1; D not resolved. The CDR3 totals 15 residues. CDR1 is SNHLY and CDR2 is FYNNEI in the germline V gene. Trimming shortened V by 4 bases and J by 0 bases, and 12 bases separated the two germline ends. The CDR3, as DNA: TGTGCCAGCAGTGGGGCCTTAACGGTGAACACTGAAGCTTTCTTT. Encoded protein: CASSGALTVNTEAFF. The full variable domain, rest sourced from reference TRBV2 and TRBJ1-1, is EPEVTQTPSHQVTQMGQEVILRCVPISNHLYFYWYRQILGQKVEFLVSFYNNEISEKSEIFDDQFSVERPDGSNFTLKIRSTKLEDSAMYFCASSGALTVNTEAFFGQGTRLTVV.

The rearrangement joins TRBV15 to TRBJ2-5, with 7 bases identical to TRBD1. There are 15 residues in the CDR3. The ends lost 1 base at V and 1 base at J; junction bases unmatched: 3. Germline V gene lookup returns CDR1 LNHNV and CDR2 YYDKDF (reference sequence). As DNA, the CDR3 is TGTGCCACCAGCAGAGGGGACAGCGCCCAAGAGACCCAGTACTTC. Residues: CATSRGDSAQETQYF. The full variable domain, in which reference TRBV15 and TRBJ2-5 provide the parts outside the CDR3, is DAMVIQNPRYQVTQFGKPVTLSCSQTLNHNVMYWYQQKSSQAPKLLFHYYDKDFNNEADTPDNFQSRRPNTSFCFLDIRSPGLGDTAMYLCATSRGDSAQETQYFGPGTRLLVL.

The CDR3 DNA is TGCGCCAGCAGCCAAGTGGGGGCCGGACGGAACACTGAAGCTTTCTTT. It is translated as CASSQVGAGRNTEAFF. The chain combines TRBV4-1 with TRBJ1-1; D is perhaps TRBD1 (6 bases). The CDR3 has 16 amino acids. V was cut by 1 base and J by 1 base, with 13 bases left in between. Germline CDR1 is MGHRA and CDR2 is YSYEKL.

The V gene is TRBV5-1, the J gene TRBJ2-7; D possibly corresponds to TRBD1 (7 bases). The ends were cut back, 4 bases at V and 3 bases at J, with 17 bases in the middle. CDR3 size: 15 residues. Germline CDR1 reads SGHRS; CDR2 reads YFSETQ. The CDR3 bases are TGCGCCAGCAGCATAACCGCGGGACAGAACTACGAGCAGTACTTC. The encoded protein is CASSITAGQNYEQYF.

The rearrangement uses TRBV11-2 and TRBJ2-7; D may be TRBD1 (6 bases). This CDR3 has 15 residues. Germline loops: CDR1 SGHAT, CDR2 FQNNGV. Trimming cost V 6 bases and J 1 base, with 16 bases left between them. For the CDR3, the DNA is TGTGCCAGCAGTTTTAGCGACAGGCAATCCTACGAGCAGTACTTC. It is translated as CASSFSDRQSYEQYF. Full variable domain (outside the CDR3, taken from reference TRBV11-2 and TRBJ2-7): EAGVAQSPRYKIIEKRQSVAFWCNPISGHATLYWYQQILGQGPKLLIQFQNNGVVDDSQLPKDRFSAERLKGVDSTLKIQPAKLEDSAVYLCASSFSDRQSYEQYFGPGTRLTVT.

CDR3 coding DNA: TGCGCCAGCAGCTTGGGGGACAGGGTAATTGCGGTCCTACAAGAGACCCAGTACTTC. Residues: CASSLGDRVIAVLQETQYF. The chain carries TRBV5-1 and TRBJ2-5, with 9 bases aligning to TRBD1. The length of the CDR3 is 19 residues. The V and J ends lost 0 bases and 2 bases, in that order; junction bases with no gene match: 14. The germline CDR1 and CDR2 sequences are SGHRS and YFSETQ.

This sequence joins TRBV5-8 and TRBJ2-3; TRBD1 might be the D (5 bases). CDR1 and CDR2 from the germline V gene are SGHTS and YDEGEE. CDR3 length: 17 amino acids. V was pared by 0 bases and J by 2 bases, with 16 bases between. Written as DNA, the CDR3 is TGTGCCAGCAGCTTGGCCAGGGTGGGGCCGAACACAGATACGCAGTATTTT. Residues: CASSLARVGPNTDTQYF.

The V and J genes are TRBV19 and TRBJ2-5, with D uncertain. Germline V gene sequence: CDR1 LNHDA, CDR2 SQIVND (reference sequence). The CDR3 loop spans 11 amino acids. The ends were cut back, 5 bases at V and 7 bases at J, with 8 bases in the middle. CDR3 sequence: CASSSYWTQYF. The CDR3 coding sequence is TGTGCCAGTAGTTCCTATTGGACCCAGTACTTC.

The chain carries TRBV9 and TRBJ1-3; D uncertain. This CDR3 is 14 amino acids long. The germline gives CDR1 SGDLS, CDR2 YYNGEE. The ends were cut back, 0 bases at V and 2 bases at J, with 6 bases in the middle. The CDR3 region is CASSVGGAGNTIYF. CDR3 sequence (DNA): TGTGCCAGCAGCGTAGGCGGAGCTGGAAACACCATATATTTT.

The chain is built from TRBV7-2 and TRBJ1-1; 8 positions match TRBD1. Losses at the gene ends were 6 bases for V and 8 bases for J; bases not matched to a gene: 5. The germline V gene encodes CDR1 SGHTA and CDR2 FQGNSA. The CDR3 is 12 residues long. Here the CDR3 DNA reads TGTGCCAGCAGGGACAGGGTTGAAGAAGCTTTCTTT. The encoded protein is CASRDRVEEAFF.

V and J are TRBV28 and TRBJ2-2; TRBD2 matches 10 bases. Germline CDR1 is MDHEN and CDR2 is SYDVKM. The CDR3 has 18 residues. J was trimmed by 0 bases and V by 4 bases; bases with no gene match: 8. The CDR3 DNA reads TGTGCCAGCAGTTCCCCGGCTAGCGGGGGAGCGAACACCGGGGAGCTGTTTTTT. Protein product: CASSSPASGGANTGELFF.

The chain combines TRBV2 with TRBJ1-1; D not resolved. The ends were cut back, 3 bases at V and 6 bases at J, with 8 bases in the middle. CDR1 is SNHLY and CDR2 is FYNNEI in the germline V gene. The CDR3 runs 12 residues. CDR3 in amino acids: CASSEWQAEAFF. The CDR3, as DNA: TGTGCCAGCAGTGAGTGGCAGGCTGAAGCTTTCTTT.